This TCR beta chain was captured in a study of blood T cell repertoires in COVID-19. Study information: Whether acute or convalescent, the COVID-19 samples came from the United States, Italy and Spain. From T cells, B-cell-depleted T cells, or PBMCs came the material, which was cDNA or gDNA.

Repertoires were generated with immunoSEQ multiplex PCR, while TCRdb's copy carries only in-frame clones and drops some. The sample carries roughly 69,000 clones, around 84% recorded once. Germline V gene lookup returns CDR1 SGDLS and CDR2 YYNGEE. The germline V and J ends were trimmed by 0 bases and 7 bases, with 8 bases remaining between them. This CDR3 comprises 13 residues. The rearrangement joins TRBV9 to TRBJ1-5; no clear D. Material for sequencing was peripheral blood. This TCR was recovered from a human donor in a cohort sampled during active COVID-19. The CDR3, as DNA: TGTGCCAGCAGCGTAGGGACGGGGCAGCCCCAGCATTTT. Protein product: CASSVGTGQPQHF.